The text below deals with one TCR beta chain. Its cognate antigen is unknown. This record comes from a study of CD8 T cells in ankylosing spondylitis. Findings and caveats of the study: Roughly eight highly homologous variants made up a TCR beta motif, and this motif appeared characteristic of ankylosing spondylitis blood.

Germline values: CDR1 SGHVS, CDR2 FQNEAQ. V was trimmed by 5 bases and J by 5 bases, leaving 12 bases between them. CDR3 length equals 13 residues. TCR beta libraries were made by quantitative 5'-RACE with molecular barcodes. TCRdb called the 5' RACE reads again in MiXCR, with one record for every CDR3 protein. The sample shows roughly 370,000 distinct CDR3 sequences, about a fifth of them seen only once. This TCR was sampled from a male donor with ankylosing spondylitis. The chain couples TRBV7-8 to TRBJ1-2; D unclear. Sequencing was carried out using blood, either unsorted or a sorted T cell fraction (not recorded which). The CDR3 DNA sequence: TGTGCCAGCAGCCCAGGATTGAGTTATGGCTACACCTTC. Residues: CASSPGLSYGYTF.